A selection of T cell receptor beta chains follows, all from one sample in a study of radiation and T cells in renal cell carcinoma. The table came from immunoSEQ multiplex PCR; TCRdb's copy has only in-frame clones and leaves some out. The table lists 100,000 to 150,000 clones, around 84% of them singletons. The sequencing used blood, collected from a patient whose treatment included radiotherapy and nephrectomy. Source of these receptors: a woman in her fifties or sixties with renal cell carcinoma. CDR3s include the opening cysteine and the closing phenylalanine or tryptophan. D genes are given only for firm matches.

D gene: -; V gene: TRBV5-5; CDR3 protein: CASSNHGRGDEKLFF
D gene: -; V gene: TRBV7-2; CDR3 protein: CASSWGGLNTEAFF
D gene: -; V gene: TRBV18; CDR3 protein: CASSPNGRSGNTIYF
D gene: -; V gene: TRBV10-3; CDR3 protein: CAIKGGNEQYF
D gene: -; V gene: TRBV10-1; CDR3 protein: CASSEGPGNYGYTF
D gene: TRBD1; V gene: TRBV5-6; CDR3 protein: CASKVFRGQGAGEQYF
D gene: -; V gene: TRBV7-2; CDR3 protein: CASSLDRRVRYEQYF
D gene: TRBD1; V gene: TRBV4-3; CDR3 protein: CASSQAFSGTGSKRYGYTF
D gene: TRBD2; V gene: TRBV4-1; CDR3 protein: CASRREIFSYEQYF
D gene: -; V gene: TRBV9; CDR3 protein: CASSYGTGSNYGYTF